One and the same sample provided the 20 T cell receptor beta chains below, sequenced in a study of T cell clonotyping in hematopoietic cell transplantation (dated by TCRdb to about 2021). The time point label, as the study defines it: recipient sample about 28 days before transplant, after cytoreduction. Receptor libraries were prepared by the immunoSEQ multiplex PCR assay. In its TCRdb copy, this immuneACCESS table keeps in-frame sequences only and misses some clones. Where compared with another copy, unresolved V genes explain less than half of these, and the others have no known cause. This sample gives roughly 46,000 clones in total; roughly 80% of them show up just once. The ten biggest clones cover 5.3% of the sample. The material sequenced was peripheral blood mononuclear cells, taken before stem cell transplant. The origin of the receptors is a man aged 55 to 69 with myelodysplastic syndrome. Some clones in this sample may be carry-over from other donors' samples.

The CDR3 DNA reads TGTGCCAGCAGTTACGGACTTAACTATGGCTACACCTTC. Residues: CASSYGLNYGYTF. The rearrangement joins TRBV6-5 to TRBJ1-2; D gene ambiguous. Trimming cost V 2 bases and J 1 base, with 5 bases left between them. This CDR3 region has 13 residues. Germline CDR1 is MNHEY and CDR2 is SVGAGI.

This clone was found once. The chain has TRBV5-1 and TRBJ1-1; 7 bases are shared with TRBD1. Germline V gene sequence: CDR1 SGHRS, CDR2 YFSETQ. This CDR3 has 15 residues. J lost 3 bases, V lost 0 bases, and 5 bases had no gene match. In DNA form, the CDR3 reads TGCGCCAGCAGCTTGGGACAGGGAGGGCACACTGAAGCTTTCTTT. Translating it yields CASSLGQGGHTEAFF. The whole variable domain, remainder taken from reference TRBV5-1 and TRBJ1-1, is KAGVTQTPRYLIKTRGQQVTLSCSPISGHRSVSWYQQTPGQGLQFLFEYFSETQRNKGNFPGRFSGRQFSNSRSEMNVSTLELGDSALYLCASSLGQGGHTEAFFGQGTRLTVV.

V gene TRBV9 combines with J gene TRBJ1-4, with a weak D call TRBD1 (6 bases). The CDR3 is 15 amino acids. The germline V gene encodes CDR1 SGDLS and CDR2 YYNGEE. Trimming took 4 bases from V and 2 from J, leaving 12 bases between them. The CDR3 bases are TGTGCCAGCAGCAGGCAAACAGGGACTAATGAAAAACTGTTTTTT. The encoded protein is CASSRQTGTNEKLFF.

The J gene is TRBJ1-2, the V gene TRBV6-4; D is unresolved. Trimming cost V 2 bases and J 4 bases, with 11 bases left between them. Germline V gene sequence: CDR1 MRHNA, CDR2 SNTAGT. This CDR3 is 14 amino acids long. For the CDR3, the DNA is TGTGCCAGCAGTGACCAGCCAAACAGCTATGGCTACACCTTC. It is translated as CASSDQPNSYGYTF.

CDR3 coding DNA: TGTGCCAGCAGCTCTTACACAGATACGCAGTATTTT. It encodes CASSSYTDTQYF. The rearrangement uses TRBV7-8 and TRBJ2-3; D ambiguous. Per germline, CDR1 SGHVS and CDR2 FQNEAQ. This CDR3 is 12 amino acids long. The V gene lost 4 bases and the J gene lost 2 bases, with 4 bases spanning the gap.

The J gene is TRBJ2-3, the V gene TRBV28; no clear D gene. This CDR3 comprises 14 residues. Between the trimmed V and J ends, which lost 2 bases and 0 bases, there was a span of 6 bases. Germline assignment: CDR1 MDHEN and CDR2 SYDVKM. CDR3 bases: TGTGCCAGCAGTTTAAAGACTAGCACAGATACGCAGTATTTT. Amino acids: CASSLKTSTDTQYF.

The V and J genes are TRBV7-8 and TRBJ2-7, with 9 nucleotides matching TRBD1. Germline assignment: CDR1 SGHVS and CDR2 FQNEAQ. V lost 7 bases to trimming and J lost 2 bases; unmatched junction nucleotides: 12. This CDR3 is 16 amino acids long. CDR3 in amino acids: CASKSAGTGLAYEQYF. The CDR3 bases are TGTGCCAGCAAAAGCGCCGGGACAGGGCTAGCCTACGAGCAGTACTTC.

The V and J genes are TRBV9 and TRBJ1-1; 8 bases match TRBD1. The CDR3 is 15 residues long. CDR1 and CDR2 (germline): SGDLS, YYNGEE. V shed 4 bases and J 3 bases; nucleotides not matched to a gene: 8. The CDR3 coding sequence is TGTGCCAGCAGCAAACGGCCACAGGGGGACACTGAAGCTTTCTTT. Translating it yields CASSKRPQGDTEAFF.

In its sample, this clone was seen a few times. This rearrangement joins TRBV5-4 to TRBJ1-2; TRBD1 might be the D (6 bases). CDR3 length: 15 residues. CDR1 is SGHNT, CDR2 YYREEE, per germline (reference sequence). V was pared by 4 bases and J by 4 bases, with 17 bases between. For the CDR3, the DNA is TGTGCCAGCAGCCTGGACAGCCTAAGCCTCTATGGCTACACCTTC. Amino acids: CASSLDSLSLYGYTF.

The V and J genes are TRBV9 and TRBJ1-5; 11 bases fit TRBD1. Germline CDR1 SGDLS, CDR2 YYNGEE. The CDR3 is made up of 19 amino acids. V shed 0 bases and J 3 bases; nucleotides not matched to a gene: 11. The CDR3 DNA reads as TGTGCCAGCAGCGTAGAACTCGAGGGGGACAGGGGGTACAATCAGCCCCAGCATTTT. Its protein is CASSVELEGDRGYNQPQHF.

This chain uses TRBV28 with TRBJ2-2; TRBD1 or TRBD2 may be the D gene (5 bases each). The CDR3 sequence is 18 residues long. The germline CDR1 and CDR2 sequences are MDHEN and SYDVKM. V lost 2 bases, J lost 7 bases, and 23 bases lay in between. CDR3 protein: CASSLTLIRRNGGGELFF. The DNA of the CDR3 is TGTGCCAGCAGTTTAACGCTGATTAGGAGGAATGGGGGCGGGGAGCTGTTTTTT.

The genes are TRBV7-2 and TRBJ2-7, with 8 bases fitting TRBD1. The germline gives CDR1 SGHTA, CDR2 FQGNSA. Unmatched junction bases numbered 6, after V lost 2 bases and J lost 6 bases. The CDR3 has 14 amino acids. The DNA of the CDR3 is TGTGCCAGCAGCTTATTAATAGACAGGGGCGAGCAGTACTTC. Encoded protein: CASSLLIDRGEQYF.

The chain is built from TRBV11-2 and TRBJ2-3, with 7 positions matching TRBD1. This CDR3 region has 16 residues. V trimming: 2 bases; J trimming: 0 bases; junction bases outside the gene matches: 5. The germline V gene encodes CDR1 SGHAT and CDR2 FQNNGV. CDR3 loop: CASSLTGEPSTDTQYF. Here the CDR3 DNA reads TGTGCCAGCAGCTTAACAGGGGAGCCTAGCACAGATACGCAGTATTTT.

The CDR3 is CASSPLGGRALNEQFF. The CDR3 DNA reads as TGTGCCAGCAGCCCCCTGGGTGGGCGGGCTTTGAATGAGCAGTTCTTC. The chain recombines TRBV14 with TRBJ2-1; D perhaps matches TRBD2 (5 bases). This CDR3 comprises 16 residues. Germline lookup yields CDR1 SGHDN and CDR2 FVKESK. V shed 4 bases and J shed 7 bases, with 20 bases lying between them.

This clone has a single count. V is TRBV10-3 and J is TRBJ1-4; D remains ambiguous. Germline loops: CDR1 ENHRY, CDR2 SYGVKD. Trimming shortened V by 2 bases and J by 6 bases, and 7 bases separated the two germline ends. There are 13 residues in the CDR3. DNA for the CDR3: TGTGCCATCAGTGAGGGTTCGGATGAAAAACTGTTTTTT. It codes for CAISEGSDEKLFF.

This chain joins TRBV9 and TRBJ2-2; no clear D gene. Trimming cost V 0 bases and J 3 bases, with 3 bases left between them. CDR1 SGDLS and CDR2 YYNGEE come from the germline V gene. This CDR3 has 13 residues. As DNA, the CDR3 is TGTGCCAGCAGCGTAGACCACACCGGGGAGCTGTTTTTT. As protein: CASSVDHTGELFF.

The genes are TRBV30 and TRBJ1-4; D is unclear. The CDR3 loop spans 13 amino acids. V lost 8 bases to trimming and J lost 7 bases, with 17 bases between them. CDR1 and CDR2 from the germline V gene are GTSNPN and SVGIG (reference sequence). CDR3 amino acids: CAMEAGGGEKLFF. CDR3 bases: TGTGCCATGGAGGCGGGAGGCGGTGAAAAACTGTTTTTT.

This chain uses TRBV7-2 with TRBJ2-7; 10 bases line up with TRBD1. The V segment lost 6 bases and the J segment 4 bases; nucleotides outside the gene matches: 6. From germline, CDR1 is SGHTA and CDR2 FQGNSA. The CDR3 contains 14 residues. The CDR3 region is CASSRTGGVYEQYF. DNA for the CDR3: TGTGCCAGCAGTCGGACAGGGGGTGTATACGAGCAGTACTTC.

The chain combines TRBV6-1 with TRBJ2-3; either TRBD1 or TRBD2 may fit D (5 bases each). Looked up from germline, CDR1 is MNHNS and CDR2 is SASEGT. V was clipped by 3 bases and J by 5 bases, with 12 bases between them. The CDR3 loop spans 14 amino acids. Here the CDR3 reads CASSERGLIDTQYF. The CDR3 region has the DNA TGTGCCAGCAGTGAGAGGGGCCTAATAGATACGCAGTATTTT.

J is TRBJ2-5 and V is TRBV4-3; 8 bases fit TRBD1. Per the germline V gene, CDR1 is LGHNA and CDR2 is YSLEER. CDR3 length: 16 residues. Losses at the gene ends were 1 base for V and 5 bases for J; bases not matched to a gene: 9. CDR3 sequence reads: CASSQGPPGGMETQYF. DNA of the CDR3: TGCGCCAGCAGCCAAGGGCCCCCAGGGGGCATGGAGACCCAGTACTTC.